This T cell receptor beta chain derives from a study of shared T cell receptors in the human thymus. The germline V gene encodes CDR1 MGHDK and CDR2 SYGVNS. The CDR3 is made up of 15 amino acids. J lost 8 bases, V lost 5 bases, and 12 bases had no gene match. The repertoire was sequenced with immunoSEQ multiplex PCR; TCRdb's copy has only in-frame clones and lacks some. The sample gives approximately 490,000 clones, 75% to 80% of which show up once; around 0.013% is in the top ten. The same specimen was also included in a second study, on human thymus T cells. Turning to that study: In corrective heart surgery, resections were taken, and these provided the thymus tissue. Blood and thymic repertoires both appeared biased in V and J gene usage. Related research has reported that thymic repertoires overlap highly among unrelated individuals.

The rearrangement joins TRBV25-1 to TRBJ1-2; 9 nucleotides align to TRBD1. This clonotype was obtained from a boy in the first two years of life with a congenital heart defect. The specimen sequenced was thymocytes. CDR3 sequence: CASSSRDRDARGYTF. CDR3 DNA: TGTGCCAGCAGTTCCCGGGACAGGGACGCACGGGGCTACACCTTC.